These T cell receptor beta chains were read from a single sample in a study of cytomegalovirus exposure and HLA in healthy donors. TCRdb keeps only in-frame clones here, not all; method: immunoSEQ multiplex PCR. The sample records roughly 280,000 clones, about 75% being singletons. The sample comprised PBMCs. These receptors originate from a female donor in good health and CMV-seronegative. The CDR3 runs from the conserved cysteine through the conserved F or W. D genes are given only for firm matches. Not every row has a clone size; where given, it reads once, few, many or a size class.

>TRBV15|TRBD2|TRBJ2-1|few
CATSRAIAGGSYNEQFF
TGTGCCACCAGCAGAGCGATTGCGGGAGGATCCTACAATGAGCAGTTCTTC
>TRBV5-1|.|TRBJ2-2|.
CASSSQGGKNTGELFF
TGCGCCAGCAGCTCCCAGGGGGGTAAGAACACCGGGGAGCTGTTTTTT
>TRBV2|TRBD2|TRBJ2-3|.
CASSDRGGRRTDTQYF
TGTGCCAGCAGTGATCGGGGCGGGAGACGCACAGATACGCAGTATTTT
>TRBV28|TRBD1|TRBJ2-7|.
CASSLTGSYEQYF
TGTGCCAGCAGCCTGACAGGGTCCTACGAGCAGTACTTC
>TRBV5-1|TRBD1|TRBJ2-4|.
CASSLDAADRGWAKNIQYF
TGCGCCAGCAGCTTGGATGCGGCGGACAGGGGTTGGGCCAAAAACATTCAGTACTTC
>TRBV11-3|.|TRBJ2-7|.
CVSSFSGVSALRIYEQYF
TGTGTCAGCAGCTTTAGTGGTGTCAGCGCTCTAAGGATCTACGAGCAGTACTTC
>TRBV9|TRBD2|TRBJ2-2|.
CASSVPSGNTGELFF
TGTGCCAGCAGCGTACCTAGCGGGAACACCGGGGAGCTGTTTTTT
>TRBV27|TRBD1|TRBJ2-1|.
CASSPRTGGDEQFF
TGTGCCAGCAGTCCGCGGACAGGGGGAGATGAGCAGTTCTTC
>TRBV7-9|.|TRBJ1-1|.
CASSLSTEAFF
TGTGCCAGCAGCTTATCGACTGAAGCTTTCTTT
>TRBV27|TRBD2|TRBJ2-5|.
CASSRTSGEETQYF
TGTGCCAGCAGTCGGACTAGCGGGGAAGAGACCCAGTACTTC
>TRBV4-1|.|TRBJ2-7|.
CASSQALQGLSSYEQYF
TGCGCCAGCAGCCAAGCCCTCCAGGGGTTGAGCTCCTACGAGCAGTACTTC
>TRBV10-2|TRBD1|TRBJ2-3|.
CASSNPRQGGTDTQYF
TGCGCCAGCAGTAACCCGAGACAGGGGGGAACAGATACGCAGTATTTT
>TRBV2|TRBD2|TRBJ2-1|.
CASSERGWASGSVGSYNEQFF
TGTGCCAGCAGTGAAAGGGGGTGGGCTAGCGGGAGTGTGGGGTCCTACAATGAGCAGTTCTTC
>TRBV7-8|TRBD1|TRBJ1-1|.
CASSLGQGIPEAFF
TGTGCCAGCAGCTTGGGACAGGGGATCCCTGAAGCTTTCTTT
>TRBV6-1|TRBD2|TRBJ2-7|few
CASSGAPTLAGFYEQYF
TGTGCCAGCAGTGGGGCCCCTACGCTAGCGGGATTCTACGAGCAGTACTTC
>TRBV2|.|TRBJ2-5|.
CASSRDSQETQYF
TGTGCCAGCAGTCGGGACTCCCAAGAGACCCAGTACTTC
>TRBV9|TRBD2|TRBJ2-4|.
CASSVRAGVGNIQYF
TGTGCCAGCAGCGTAAGGGCGGGAGTAGGGAACATTCAGTACTTC
>TRBV5-6|TRBD1|TRBJ1-2|few
CASSFYRDRYYGYTF
TGTGCCAGCAGCTTTTACCGGGACAGATACTATGGCTACACCTTC
>TRBV2|.|TRBJ1-1|.
CASSAVSGRHTEAFF
TGTGCCAGCAGTGCGGTCTCAGGGAGGCACACTGAAGCTTTCTTT
>TRBV7-8|.|TRBJ1-6|few
CASSLVEQANSPLHF
TGTGCCAGCAGCTTAGTGGAACAGGCTAATTCACCCCTCCACTTT
>TRBV6-5|.|TRBJ1-1|.
CASSYSQGMNTEAFF
TGTGCCAGCAGTTACTCGCAGGGCATGAACACTGAAGCTTTCTTT
>TRBV5-1|TRBD1|TRBJ1-1|.
CASSLGLRQGANTEAFF
TGCGCCAGCAGCTTGGGGCTCAGACAGGGGGCTAACACTGAAGCTTTCTTT
>TRBV7-2|TRBD1|TRBJ2-7|few
CASSSPQGSSYEQYF
TGTGCCAGCAGCTCCCCACAGGGGTCTTCCTACGAGCAGTACTTC
>TRBV15|TRBD1|TRBJ2-7|few
CATSGRDRPYEQYF
TGTGCCACCAGCGGCCGGGACAGGCCGTACGAGCAGTACTTC
>TRBV19|.|TRBJ1-5|.
CASRWQVNQPQHF
TGTGCCAGTAGATGGCAGGTCAATCAGCCCCAGCATTTT
>TRBV7-9|.|TRBJ1-1|.
CASSQDSHNTEAFF
TGTGCCAGCAGTCAGGACAGCCATAACACTGAAGCTTTCTTT
>TRBV20-1|.|TRBJ2-7|.
CSARDLVARYF
TGCAGTGCTAGAGATCTAGTAGCTCGATACTTC
>TRBV4-2|.|TRBJ2-1|.
CASSQDPAAQTSSHEQFF
TGTGCCAGCAGCCAAGACCCAGCGGCGCAAACTAGTTCCCATGAGCAGTTCTTC
>TRBV6-1|TRBD1|TRBJ2-7|.
CASSDNRGYEQYF
TGTGCCAGCAGTGACAACAGGGGGTACGAGCAGTACTTC
>TRBV11-2|.|TRBJ2-5|few
CASSFRHRVGGKETQYF
TGTGCCAGCAGCTTCCGCCACAGGGTAGGGGGTAAGGAGACCCAGTACTTC
>TRBV15|.|TRBJ2-1|.
CATSEGLSVGQFF
TGTGCCACCAGCGAGGGACTCAGCGTTGGGCAGTTCTTC
>TRBV5-6|TRBD2|TRBJ2-3|.
CASSLLASGSTDTQYF
TGTGCCAGCAGCTTGCTGGCTAGCGGGAGCACAGATACGCAGTATTTT
>TRBV4-1|TRBD1|TRBJ2-7|.
CASSQGISSTGGNYEQYF
TGCGCCAGCAGCCAAGGGATATCGTCGACAGGGGGCAACTACGAGCAGTACTTC
>TRBV6-5|.|TRBJ1-1|.
CASSYGGANTEAFF
TGTGCCAGCAGTTACGGTGGGGCGAACACTGAAGCTTTCTTT
>TRBV4-1|TRBD2|TRBJ2-1|few
CASSQGGLAINEQFF
TGCGCCAGCAGCCAAGGGGGACTAGCAATCAATGAGCAGTTCTTC
>TRBV5-1|TRBD1|TRBJ1-6|.
CASRRTGENSPLHF
TGCGCCAGCAGAAGGACAGGCGAAAATTCACCCCTCCACTTT
>TRBV29-1|.|TRBJ1-4|few
CSVVWHGELFF
TGCAGCGTTGTGTGGCACGGGGAACTGTTTTTT
>TRBV5-1|.|TRBJ1-2|few
CASSLVGYGYTF
TGCGCCAGCAGCTTGGTCGGCTATGGCTACACCTTC
>TRBV6-5|TRBD1|TRBJ1-6|.
CASSSLDRALRALHF
TGTGCCAGTTCCTCATTGGACAGGGCCCTTAGGGCCCTCCACTTT
>TRBV7-9|.|TRBJ1-2|.
CASSLAAGNYGYTF
TGTGCCAGCAGCTTAGCAGCAGGGAACTATGGCTACACCTTC
>TRBV2|TRBD1|TRBJ2-7|.
CASSEGQGALYEQYF
TGTGCCAGCAGTGAAGGCCAGGGGGCGCTCTACGAGCAGTACTTC
>TRBV5-1|.|TRBJ2-3|few
CASSQASTDTQYF
TGCGCCAGCAGCCAGGCTAGCACAGATACGCAGTATTTT
>TRBV29-1|TRBD2|TRBJ2-7|.
CSVAPAGTYEQYF
TGCAGCGTTGCCCCAGCGGGGACCTACGAGCAGTACTTC
>TRBV5-1|TRBD1|TRBJ2-7|few
CASSLGSGGSEQYF
TGCGCCAGCAGCTTGGGCTCAGGGGGAAGCGAGCAGTACTTC
>TRBV10-2|.|TRBJ2-1|once
CASSESPVGLTDEQFF
TGCGCCAGCAGTGAGTCCCCGGTGGGACTGACCGATGAGCAGTTCTTC
>TRBV5-1|TRBD1|TRBJ2-1|few
CASSLSPRGTGAYNEQFF
TGCGCCAGCAGCTTGAGCCCCAGAGGAACAGGGGCCTACAATGAGCAGTTCTTC
>TRBV5-4|.|TRBJ1-2|.
CASSPPHLEDYGYTF
TGTGCCAGCAGCCCGCCCCATCTAGAAGACTATGGCTACACCTTC